This T cell receptor (beta chain) was identified during a study of cytomegalovirus exposure and HLA in healthy donors. As for the study in general: An earlier analysis found some 100 million unique TCR beta sequences from approximately 190 million T cells.

Concerning this clone: Antigen unknown.

The PCR contained 60 Vbeta and 13 Jbeta primers. The data were produced by immunoSEQ multiplex PCR, yet TCRdb's version contains in-frame clones alone and is incomplete. Of tens of thousands of clones detected, around nine tenths appear once; the ten largest clones hold 2% to 3%. The CDR3 runs to 15 residues. Looked up from germline, CDR1 is LNHNV and CDR2 is YYDKDF (reference sequence). V was shortened by 1 base and J by 8 bases, with 14 bases between the two germline ends. Study conclusions and caveats: A missense DCLRE1C variant was associated with V- and J-gene trimming of TCR beta chains in a later analysis, and an independent cohort replicated the association. Immune exposure information available was restricted to CMV serostatus.

The clonotype originates from a young woman in good health and CMV-seronegative. The sample comprised PBMCs. The chain uses TRBV15 and TRBJ1-4; no definite D call. The CDR3 DNA follows: TGTGCCACCAGCAGAGGAGATCCTTCCAACGAAAAACTGTTTTTT. Translating gives CATSRGDPSNEKLFF. The full variable domain, in which reference TRBV15 and TRBJ1-4 provide the parts outside the CDR3, is DAMVIQNPRYQVTQFGKPVTLSCSQTLNHNVMYWYQQKSSQAPKLLFHYYDKDFNNEADTPDNFQSRRPNTSFCFLDIRSPGLGDTAMYLCATSRGDPSNEKLFFGSGTQLSVL.